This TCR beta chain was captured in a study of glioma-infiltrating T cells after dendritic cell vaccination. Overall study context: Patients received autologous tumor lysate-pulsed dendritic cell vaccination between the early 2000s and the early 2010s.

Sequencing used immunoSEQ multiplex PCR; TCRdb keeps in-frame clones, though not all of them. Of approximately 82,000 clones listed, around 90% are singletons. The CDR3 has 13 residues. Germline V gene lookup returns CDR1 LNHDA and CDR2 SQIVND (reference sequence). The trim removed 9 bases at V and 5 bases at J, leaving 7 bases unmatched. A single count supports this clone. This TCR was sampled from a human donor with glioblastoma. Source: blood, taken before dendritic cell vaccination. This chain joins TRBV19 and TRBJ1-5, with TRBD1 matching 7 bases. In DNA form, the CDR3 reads TGTGCCAGCAAGGACAGGAGTGATCAGCCCCAGCATTTT. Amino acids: CASKDRSDQPQHF.